This entry lists 20 T cell receptor beta chains sequenced from one sample in a study of esophageal squamous cell carcinoma under preoperative chemotherapy. One entry per CDR3 protein, called by TCRdb with MiXCR from the PCR reads. The table includes about 15,000 distinct CDR3 sequences, approximately 61% detected once. Time point here: before preoperative PTX-NDP chemotherapy. The specimen was taken from a patient given preoperative chemotherapy. Source of these receptors: a human donor with esophageal squamous cell carcinoma. The donor label of this sample is uncertain.

V gene TRBV11-2 combines with J gene TRBJ2-3; TRBD2 matches at 9 bases. CDR3 length: 14 amino acids. Trimming cost V 3 bases and J 6 bases; bases outside gene matches: 4. The germline V gene has CDR1 SGHAT and CDR2 FQNNGV. The CDR3 loop reads CASSLREGVDTQYF. The CDR3 DNA reads TGTGCCAGCAGCTTGCGGGAGGGGGTTGATACGCAGTATTTT.

As concerns this clonotype: One end of the junction does not line up with germline, which may come from a read error. V is TRBV6-1 and J is TRBJ2-4; possibly TRBD1 or TRBD2 for D (5 bases each). CDR1 and CDR2 from the germline V gene are MNHNS and SASEGT. CDR3 length equals 15 residues. The CDR3 loop reads CGSGEGLGAKDTQYF. Written as DNA, the CDR3 is TGTGGCAGCGGTGAGGGGCTGGGAGCCAAAGACACGCAGTACTTC.

CDR3 DNA: TGTGCCAGCAGGACAGGACCGAACACCGGGGAGCTGTTTTTT. Its translation: CASRTGPNTGELFF. This sequence joins TRBV6-5 and TRBJ2-2, with D perhaps TRBD1 (6 bases). Trimming took 6 bases from V and 0 from J, leaving 8 bases between them. Germline lookup yields CDR1 MNHEY and CDR2 SVGAGI. The CDR3 has 14 residues.

The chain combines TRBV6-1 with TRBJ2-4; 10 bases agree with TRBD2. CDR1 and CDR2 (germline): MNHNS, SASEGT. The ends lost 4 bases at V and 13 bases at J; junction bases unmatched: 22. The CDR3 extends over 18 amino acids. Here the CDR3 DNA reads TGTGCCAGCAGTGCGGCTAGCGGGGGTCTTAGCTCCTACAATGAGCAGTACTTC. Encoded protein: CASSAASGGLSSYNEQYF.

Only a few counts were recorded for this clonotype. At one end, the junction sequence differs from germline, possibly due to a read error. V is TRBV6-1 and J is TRBJ2-3, with TRBD2 matching 12 bases. Germline V gene sequence: CDR1 MNHNS, CDR2 SASEGT. There are 14 residues in the CDR3. CDR3 loop: CASASGGDTETQYF. The CDR3 DNA sequence: TGTGCCAGCGCTAGCGGGGGGGACACAGAGACCCAGTATTTC.

V usage is TRBV4-2 and J usage is TRBJ2-6, with D unresolved. Germline CDR1 is LGHNA and CDR2 is YNFKEQ. V lost 4 bases and J 0 bases, leaving 10 bases between the germline ends. The CDR3 extends over 16 amino acids. The CDR3 region has the DNA TGTGCCAGCAGCCCGACTGTTCGCTCTGGGGCCAACGTCCTGACTTTC. Its protein product is CASSPTVRSGANVLTF.

About this clonotype itself: The junction departs from the called germline gene at one end, perhaps through a read error. The CDR3 is CASSEGGAVNEKLFF. The CDR3 DNA is TGTGCCAGCAGCGAAGGGGGAGCGGTTAATGAAAAACTGTTTTTT. J is TRBJ1-4 and V is TRBV6-1; D possibly corresponds to TRBD1 (6 bases). The CDR3 runs 15 residues. Per germline, CDR1 MNHNS and CDR2 SASEGT.

This clonotype was seen a few times. The chain links TRBV10-3 to TRBJ2-4; 7 bases align to TRBD2. The tail of the sequence fits TRBJ2-3 better, so the J call may be wrong. Germline V gives CDR1 ENHRY, CDR2 SYGVKD. This CDR3 is built from 14 residues. The CDR3 DNA reads as TGTGGCGTCTCGGGCGGGGGAGCCAAAAATACGCAGTATTTT. It yields the protein CGVSGGGAKNTQYF.

A few counts support this clonotype. The J gene is TRBJ2-1, the V gene TRBV6-5; TRBD2 might be the D (6 bases). Germline V gene lookup returns CDR1 MNHEY and CDR2 SVGAGI. The germline V and J ends were trimmed by 3 bases and 12 bases, with 15 bases remaining between them. This CDR3 has 13 residues. CDR3 nucleotide sequence: TGTGCCAGCAGTTATGAGCGGGTTGGCGTGCAGTTCTTC. This codes for CASSYERVGVQFF.

This clonotype was detected a few times. The chain links TRBV6-1 to TRBJ2-1, with 7 bases identical to TRBD1. Looked up from germline, CDR1 is MNHNS and CDR2 is SASEGT. There are 14 residues in the CDR3. V lost 1 base and J lost 6; bases outside the gene matches: 3. For the CDR3, the DNA is TGTGCCAGCAGTGAAGGGGGGACAGTCAATGAGCAGTTCTTC. As protein: CASSEGGTVNEQFF.

This clonotype was counted a few times. The chain recombines TRBV7-2 with TRBJ1-6, with TRBD1 as a possible D gene (5 bases). The CDR3 consists of 15 residues. Germline V CDR1 and CDR2: SGHTA, FQGNSA. With 0 bases removed from V and 9 bases from J, the gap between germline ends came to 12 bases. In nucleotides, the CDR3 is TGTGCCAGCAGCTTAGCAACACAGGCTTCTTCACCCCTCCACTTT. Amino acid sequence: CASSLATQASSPLHF.

Notes on this clonotype: A read error may produce the germline difference seen at one junction end. V usage is TRBV6-1 and J usage is TRBJ2-7; perhaps TRBD1 as D (7 bases). Germline CDR1 and CDR2: MNHNS and SASEGT. The CDR3 totals 16 residues. CDR3 amino acids: CASSRNQGGGAETQYF. DNA of the CDR3: TGTGCCAGCAGTCGCAACCAGGGGGGCGGCGCAGAGACGCAGTACTTT.

This clonotype is medium-sized in the sample. The chain carries TRBV7-8 and TRBJ2-1, with 9 bases that match TRBD2. The last part of the DNA fits TRBJ2-7 better; the J call may be wrong. There are 14 residues in the CDR3. Germline assignment: CDR1 SGHVS and CDR2 FQNEAQ. The CDR3 sequence is CASSLVQREVEQYF. In nucleotides, the CDR3 is TGTGCCAGCAGCTTAGTTCAGCGGGAGGTTGAGCAGTACTTC.

This clonotype is judged medium-sized. The J gene is TRBJ2-7, the V gene TRBV6-1; D is possibly TRBD1 (5 bases). With 2 bases removed from V and 3 bases from J, the gap between germline ends came to 8 bases. The CDR3 runs to 13 residues. The V gene's germline CDR1 is MNHNS and CDR2 SASEGT. The CDR3 sequence is CASSEITGYEQYF. CDR3 bases: TGTGCCAGCAGTGAAATCACAGGCTACGAGCAGTACTTC.

The chain couples TRBV4-1 to TRBJ2-1; TRBD2 matches at 7 bases. V lost 6 bases to trimming and J lost 10 bases; unmatched junction nucleotides: 9. Germline CDR1 reads MGHRA; CDR2 reads YSYEKL. There are 13 residues in the CDR3. CDR3 nucleotide sequence: TGCGCCAGCAGTCGGGACTACTATTACGAGCAGTTCTTC. Translation gives CASSRDYYYEQFF.

The rearrangement joins TRBV10-1 to TRBJ2-1; D unclear. CDR1 and CDR2 (germline): WNHNN, SYGVQD (reference sequence). The CDR3 consists of 15 residues. V was pared by 5 bases and J by 13 bases, with 24 bases between. Written as DNA, the CDR3 is TGCGCCAGCAGTTACGCGGAGTGGGCGACAAGAGAACAGTTCTTC. It encodes CASSYAEWATREQFF.

The chain has TRBV6-1 and TRBJ2-1; 13 positions agree with TRBD2. Near its end, the DNA agrees better with TRBJ2-5, so the J call may be wrong. Germline loops: CDR1 MNHNS, CDR2 SASEGT. CDR3 length equals 19 residues. The CDR3 region has the DNA TGTGCCAGTCTAAAACTAGCGGGGGGGGGGGGCCGTGACCAAGAGACCCAGTACTTC. Translated: CASLKLAGGGGRDQETQYF.

J is TRBJ2-1 and V is TRBV6-1; TRBD1 is a possible D gene (5 bases). V was clipped by 5 bases and J by 13 bases, with 24 bases between them. The CDR3 spans 15 residues. In germline, CDR1 is MNHNS, CDR2 SASEGT. CDR3 residues: CASSRKDTTADIQFF. CDR3 sequence (DNA): TGTGCCAGCAGTCGCAAGGACACGACTGCCGACATTCAGTTCTTC.

A single count supports this clonotype. One end of the junction does not line up with germline, which may come from a read error. The chain uses TRBV7-2 and TRBJ2-3, with TRBD2 matching over 7 bases. The CDR3 covers 14 residues. From germline, CDR1 is SGHTA and CDR2 FQGNSA. CDR3 amino acids: CAGSGASSEETQYF. The CDR3 DNA sequence: TGTGCCGGGAGCGGGGCCAGTAGCGAAGAGACGCAGTACTTT.

This clonotype was seen more than once but under ten times. A clone one base away is much larger, so this may be a read error. J is TRBJ2-1 and V is TRBV7-2; TRBD2 agrees at 8 bases. Germline V gene lookup returns CDR1 SGHTA and CDR2 FQGNSA. V lost 1 base to trimming and J lost 13 bases; unmatched junction nucleotides: 12. This CDR3 has 15 amino acids. CDR3 DNA: TGTGCCAGCAGCTTAGACGGGAGGGATCGGGAGACCCAGTTCTTC. Its protein product is CASSLDGRDRETQFF.